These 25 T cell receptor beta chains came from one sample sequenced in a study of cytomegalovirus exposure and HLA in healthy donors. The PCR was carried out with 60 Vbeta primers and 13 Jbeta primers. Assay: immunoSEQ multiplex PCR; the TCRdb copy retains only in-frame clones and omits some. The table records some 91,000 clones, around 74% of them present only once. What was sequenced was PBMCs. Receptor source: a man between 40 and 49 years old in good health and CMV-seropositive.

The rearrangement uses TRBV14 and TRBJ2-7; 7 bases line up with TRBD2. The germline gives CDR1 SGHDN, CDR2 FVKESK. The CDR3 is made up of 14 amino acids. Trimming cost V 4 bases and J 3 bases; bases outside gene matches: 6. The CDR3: CASSLHGGSYEQYF. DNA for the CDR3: TGTGCCAGCAGCCTCCACGGGGGGAGCTACGAGCAGTACTTC.

DNA for the CDR3: TGTGCCAGTACGCGGGGGGGATCCTACAATGAGCAGTTCTTC. Translated: CASTRGGSYNEQFF. V usage is TRBV19 and J usage is TRBJ2-1, with TRBD2 identical over 9 bases. Per germline, CDR1 LNHDA and CDR2 SQIVND (reference sequence). J lost 1 base, V lost 7 bases, and 2 bases had no gene match. The CDR3 consists of 14 residues.

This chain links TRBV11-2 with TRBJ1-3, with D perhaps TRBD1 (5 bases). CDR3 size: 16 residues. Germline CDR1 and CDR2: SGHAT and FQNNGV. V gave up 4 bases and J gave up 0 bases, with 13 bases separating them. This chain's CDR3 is CASSSIQAFSGNTIYF. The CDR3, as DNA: TGTGCCAGCAGCTCAATACAGGCGTTCTCTGGAAACACCATATATTTT.

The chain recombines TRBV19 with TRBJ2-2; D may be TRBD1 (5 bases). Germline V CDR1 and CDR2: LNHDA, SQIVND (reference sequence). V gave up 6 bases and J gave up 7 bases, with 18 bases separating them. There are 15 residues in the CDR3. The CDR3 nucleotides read TGTGCCAGTAGCCAGACGCGACAGATAATCGGGGAGCTGTTTTTT. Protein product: CASSQTRQIIGELFF.

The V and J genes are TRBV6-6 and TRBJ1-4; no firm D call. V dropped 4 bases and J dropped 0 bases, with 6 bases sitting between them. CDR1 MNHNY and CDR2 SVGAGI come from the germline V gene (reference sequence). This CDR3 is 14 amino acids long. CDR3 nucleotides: TGTGCCAGCAGTTCCCAAACAACTAATGAAAAACTGTTTTTT. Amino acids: CASSSQTTNEKLFF.

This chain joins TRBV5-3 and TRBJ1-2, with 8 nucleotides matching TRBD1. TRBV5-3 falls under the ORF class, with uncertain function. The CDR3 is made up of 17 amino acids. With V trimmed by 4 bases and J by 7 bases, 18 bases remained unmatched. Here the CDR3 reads CARSNENPGGVFRGYTF. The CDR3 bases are TGTGCCAGAAGCAATGAAAACCCAGGGGGCGTTTTTCGTGGCTACACCTTC.

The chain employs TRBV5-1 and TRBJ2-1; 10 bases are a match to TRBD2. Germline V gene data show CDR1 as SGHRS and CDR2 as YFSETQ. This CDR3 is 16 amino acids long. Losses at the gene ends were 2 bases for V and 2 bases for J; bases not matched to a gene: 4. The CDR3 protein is CASSFRAGGAYNEQFF. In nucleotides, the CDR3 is TGCGCCAGCAGCTTTAGAGCGGGAGGGGCCTACAATGAGCAGTTCTTC.

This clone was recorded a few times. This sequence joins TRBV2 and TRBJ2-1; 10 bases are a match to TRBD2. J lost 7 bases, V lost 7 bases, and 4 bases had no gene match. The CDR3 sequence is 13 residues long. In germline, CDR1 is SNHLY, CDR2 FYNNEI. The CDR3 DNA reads TGTGCCAGCACCGGACTAGCGGCTAATGAGCAGTTCTTC. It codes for CASTGLAANEQFF.

CDR3 loop: CASSPQGQLVHEQYF. CDR3 bases: TGTGCCAGCAGTCCTCAGGGACAGTTGGTCCACGAGCAGTACTTC. The chain couples TRBV28 to TRBJ2-7; 7 positions match TRBD1. V shed 5 bases and J 5 bases; nucleotides not matched to a gene: 12. CDR3 size: 15 residues. The germline V gene encodes CDR1 MDHEN and CDR2 SYDVKM. Supplemented by reference TRBV28 and TRBJ2-7, the full variable domain reads DVKVTQSSRYLVKRTGEKVFLECVQDMDHENMFWYRQDPGLGLRLIYFSYDVKMKEKGDIPEGYSVSREKKERFSLILESASTNQTSMYLCASSPQGQLVHEQYFGPGTRLTVT.

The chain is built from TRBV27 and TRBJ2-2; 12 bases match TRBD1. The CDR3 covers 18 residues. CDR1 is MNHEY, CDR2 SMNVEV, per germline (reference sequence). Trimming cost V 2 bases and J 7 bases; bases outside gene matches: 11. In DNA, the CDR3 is TGTGCCAGCAGTTTAGTAGTCGGGACAGGGGGCAGGGGCGGGGAGCTGTTTTTT. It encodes CASSLVVGTGGRGGELFF.

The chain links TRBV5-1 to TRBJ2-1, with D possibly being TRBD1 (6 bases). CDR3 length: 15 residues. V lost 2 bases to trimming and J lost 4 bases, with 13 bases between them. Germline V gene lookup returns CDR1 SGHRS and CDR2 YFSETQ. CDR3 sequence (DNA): TGCGCCAGCAGCTTCGGACAGCCGTTATACAATGAGCAGTTCTTC. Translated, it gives CASSFGQPLYNEQFF.

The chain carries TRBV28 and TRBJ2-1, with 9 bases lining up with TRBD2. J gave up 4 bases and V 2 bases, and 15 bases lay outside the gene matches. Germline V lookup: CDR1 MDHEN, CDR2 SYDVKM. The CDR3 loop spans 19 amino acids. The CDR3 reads CASSLPPEGGRDDYNEQFF. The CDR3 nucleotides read TGTGCCAGCAGTTTACCCCCCGAGGGCGGGAGGGACGATTACAATGAGCAGTTCTTC.

The CDR3 sequence: CASSSRTGRTEAFF. CDR3 DNA: TGTGCCAGCAGCTCTAGGACAGGTCGGACTGAAGCTTTCTTT. The V and J genes are TRBV7-6 and TRBJ1-1; 7 bases are a match to TRBD1. The CDR3 has 14 amino acids. J was trimmed by 5 bases and V by 4 bases; bases with no gene match: 7. The germline V gene has CDR1 SGHVS and CDR2 FNYEAQ. The full variable domain, in which reference TRBV7-6 and TRBJ1-1 provide the parts outside the CDR3, is GAGVSQSPRYKVTKRGQDVALRCDPISGHVSLYWYRQALGQGPEFLTYFNYEAQQDKSGLPNDRFSAERPEGSISTLTIQRTEQRDSAMYRCASSSRTGRTEAFFGQGTRLTVV.

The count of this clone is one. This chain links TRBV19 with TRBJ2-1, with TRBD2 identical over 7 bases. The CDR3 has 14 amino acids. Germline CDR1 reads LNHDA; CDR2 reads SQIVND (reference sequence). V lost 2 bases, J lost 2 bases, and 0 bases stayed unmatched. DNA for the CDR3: TGTGCCAGTAGTATACGGGGGGCCTACAATGAGCAGTTCTTC. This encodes CASSIRGAYNEQFF.

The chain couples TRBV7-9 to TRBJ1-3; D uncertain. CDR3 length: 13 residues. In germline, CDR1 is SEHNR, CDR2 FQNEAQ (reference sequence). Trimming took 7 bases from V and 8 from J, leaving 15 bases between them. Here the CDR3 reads CASTRESGDTIYF. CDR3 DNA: TGTGCCAGCACCCGAGAGAGCGGGGACACCATATATTTT.

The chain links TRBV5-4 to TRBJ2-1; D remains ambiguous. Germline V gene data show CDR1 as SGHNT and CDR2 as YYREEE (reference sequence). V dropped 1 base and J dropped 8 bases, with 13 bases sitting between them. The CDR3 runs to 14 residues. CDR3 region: CASSLQSRSDEQFF. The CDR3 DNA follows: TGTGCCAGCAGCTTGCAAAGCCGAAGCGATGAGCAGTTCTTC.

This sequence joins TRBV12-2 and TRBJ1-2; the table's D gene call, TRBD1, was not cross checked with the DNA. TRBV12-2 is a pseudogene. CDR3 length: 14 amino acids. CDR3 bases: TGTGCAAAAAACAGGGTGTGGGCTAACTATGGCTACACCTTC. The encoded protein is CAKNRVWANYGYTF.

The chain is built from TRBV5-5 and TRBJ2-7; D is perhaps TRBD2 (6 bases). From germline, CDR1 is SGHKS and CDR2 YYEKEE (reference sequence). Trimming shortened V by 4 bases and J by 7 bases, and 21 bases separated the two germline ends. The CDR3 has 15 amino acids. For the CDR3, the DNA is TGTGCCAGCAGCGAACACGGGAGAGGGGATTGGGAGCAGTACTTC. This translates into CASSEHGRGDWEQYF.

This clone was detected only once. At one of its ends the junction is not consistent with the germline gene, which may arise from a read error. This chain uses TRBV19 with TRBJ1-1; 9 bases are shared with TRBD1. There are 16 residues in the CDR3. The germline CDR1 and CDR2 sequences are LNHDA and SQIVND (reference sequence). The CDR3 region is CASRIGDRVGSTEAFF. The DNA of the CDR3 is TGTGCCAGTAGGATAGGGGACAGGGTGGGTAGCACTGAAGCTTTCTTT.

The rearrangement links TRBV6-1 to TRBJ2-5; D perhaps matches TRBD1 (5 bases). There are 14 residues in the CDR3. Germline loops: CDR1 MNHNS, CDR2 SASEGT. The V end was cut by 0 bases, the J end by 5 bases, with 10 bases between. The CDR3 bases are TGTGCCAGCAGTGAAGCTGGGGCGGTGGAGACCCAGTACTTC. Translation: CASSEAGAVETQYF.

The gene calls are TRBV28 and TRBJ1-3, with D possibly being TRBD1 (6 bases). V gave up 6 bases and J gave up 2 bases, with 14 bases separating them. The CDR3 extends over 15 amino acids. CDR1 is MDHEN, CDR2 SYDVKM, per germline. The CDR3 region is CASSLQAGAGNTIYF. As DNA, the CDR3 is TGTGCCAGCAGCCTGCAAGCAGGGGCTGGAAACACCATATATTTT.

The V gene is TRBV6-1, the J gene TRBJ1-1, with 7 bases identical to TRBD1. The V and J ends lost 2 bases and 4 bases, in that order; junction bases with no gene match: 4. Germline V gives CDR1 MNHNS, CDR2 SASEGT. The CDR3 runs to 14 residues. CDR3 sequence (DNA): TGTGCCAGCAGTGAAAGGTCAGGGGGCACTGAAGCTTTCTTT. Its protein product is CASSERSGGTEAFF.

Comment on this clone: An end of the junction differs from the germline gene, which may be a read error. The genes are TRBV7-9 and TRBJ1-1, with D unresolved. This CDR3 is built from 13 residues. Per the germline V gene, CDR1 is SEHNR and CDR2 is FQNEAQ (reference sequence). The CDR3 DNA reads TGTTCCAGCAGTTTTCAGATGAACACTGAAGCTTTCTTT. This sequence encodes CSSSFQMNTEAFF.

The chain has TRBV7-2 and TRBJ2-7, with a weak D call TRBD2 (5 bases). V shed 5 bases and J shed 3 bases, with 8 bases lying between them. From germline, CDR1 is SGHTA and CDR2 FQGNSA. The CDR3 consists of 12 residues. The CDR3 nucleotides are TGTGCCAGCAGCCCAACTAGCTACGAGCAGTACTTC. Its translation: CASSPTSYEQYF.

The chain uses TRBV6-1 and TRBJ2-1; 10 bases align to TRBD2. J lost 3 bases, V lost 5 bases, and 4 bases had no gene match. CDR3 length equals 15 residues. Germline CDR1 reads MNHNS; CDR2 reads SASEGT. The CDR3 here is CASSSGLADYNEQFF. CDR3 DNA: TGTGCCAGCAGTTCAGGACTAGCGGACTACAATGAGCAGTTCTTC.